The 7 T cell receptor beta chains reported below all come from one sample, sequenced in a study of T cells in Graves' hyperthyroidism and ophthalmopathy. RNA transcripts yielded amplified TCR beta CDR3 regions. RT-PCR in the first round (using the HTBI primer set) targeted the TCR CDR3. TCRdb redid the calling of the multiplex PCR reads with MiXCR, one entry per CDR3 protein. The profile shows about 700,000 distinct CDR3 sequences, less than 15% of them singletons. Sequences were obtained from blood. Receptors originate from a woman between 18 and 29 years old with Graves' hyperthyroidism.

As concerns this clonotype: This clone may be a read error of a much larger clone one base away. The chain has TRBV6-2 or TRBV6-3 and TRBJ2-5, with D perhaps being TRBD1 or TRBD2 (5 bases each). From germline, CDR1 is MNHEY and CDR2 SVGEGT. The CDR3 loop spans 15 amino acids. The CDR3 DNA reads as TGTGTCAGCGCGTGGGGGATAGTGCGTCAAGAGACCCAGTACTTC. It translates to CVSAWGIVRQETQYF.

The chain links TRBV19 to TRBJ2-7; 8 positions agree with TRBD1. With V trimmed by 4 bases and J by 0 bases, 5 bases remained unmatched. The CDR3 consists of 15 residues. In germline, CDR1 is LNHDA, CDR2 SQIVND (reference sequence). The CDR3, as DNA: TGTGCCAGTAGTACCGGGACAGGTAGCTCCTACGAGCAGTACTTC. Translation gives CASSTGTGSSYEQYF.

The V and J genes are TRBV20-1 and TRBJ2-5; 10 nucleotides align to TRBD2. CDR1 is DFQATT and CDR2 is SNEGSKA in the germline V gene (reference sequence). This CDR3 spans 17 amino acids. J lost 3 bases, V lost 0 bases, and 10 bases had no gene match. This CDR3 reads CSARDLAGEGRKETQYF. DNA of the CDR3: TGCAGTGCTAGAGATCTAGCGGGAGAGGGTCGTAAAGAGACCCAGTACTTC.

V is TRBV6-2 or TRBV6-3 and J is TRBJ1-5, with D unresolved. Germline lookup yields CDR1 MNHEY and CDR2 SVGEGT. This CDR3 is built from 13 residues. V was trimmed by 4 bases and J by 9 bases, leaving 13 bases between them. The CDR3 bases are TGTGCCAGCAGTTTTGGTTTGGAGGGGCCCCAGCATTTT. Amino acids: CASSFGLEGPQHF.

This chain joins TRBV6-1 and TRBJ1-5; D might be TRBD1 (6 bases). The CDR3 spans 16 residues. Trimming cost V 5 bases and J 7 bases, with 21 bases left between them. The germline gives CDR1 MNHNS, CDR2 SASEGT. CDR3: CASSPGIRGHLQPQHF. CDR3 DNA sequence: TGTGCCAGCAGTCCAGGAATCAGGGGACACCTGCAGCCCCAGCATTTT.

This clonotype was observed a handful of times. The chain has TRBV6-2 or TRBV6-3 and TRBJ2-1, with D perhaps assigned TRBD1 or TRBD2 (6 bases each). Germline-derived CDR1 and CDR2 are MNHEY and SVGEGT. The CDR3 runs 21 residues. Trimming shortened V by 0 bases and J by 4 bases, and 28 bases separated the two germline ends. The DNA for the CDR3 is TGTGCCAGCAGTTACTCGTTTCCCTTTGCGGGAACCGGAGGGGGATACAATGAGCAGTTCTTC. Translation gives CASSYSFPFAGTGGGYNEQFF.

This clonotype has a handful of counts. V and J are TRBV4-1 and TRBJ1-2; D is perhaps TRBD1 (5 bases). Trimming took off 4 bases at V and 0 bases at J, with 15 bases between the two ends. CDR1 MGHRA and CDR2 YSYEKL come from the germline V gene. CDR3 length equals 16 residues. In DNA, the CDR3 is TGCGCCAGCAGCCCGGGGACCGCCCCTCCTAACTATGGCTACACCTTC. Encoded protein: CASSPGTAPPNYGYTF.